Shown below are 8 T cell receptor beta chains from a single sample sequenced in a study of T cell repertoires in cytomegalovirus infection. MiXCR was run by TCRdb on the reads, yielding one entry per CDR3 protein. The repertoire consists of about 490,000 distinct CDR3 sequences, with 26% occurring once and the leading ten covering less than 15%. Sequencing was done on a sample of PBMCs. The receptor source for this set is a human donor in good health (CMV status not recorded). Some clones in this sample may be carry-over from other donors' samples.

This clonotype came up a few times. V is TRBV4-1 and J is TRBJ2-2; 7 positions agree with TRBD1. V was clipped by 1 base and J by 7 bases; unmatched bases: 6. This CDR3 is built from 15 residues. Germline values: CDR1 MGHRA, CDR2 YSYEKL. CDR3 in DNA: TGCGCCAGCAGCCAAGGACAGGGATCGAGCGGGGAGCTGTTTTTT. Translating gives CASSQGQGSSGELFF.

V and J are TRBV6-2 or TRBV6-3 and TRBJ2-7; tentative D call: TRBD2 (5 bases). The V end was cut by 6 bases, the J end by 6 bases, with 18 bases between. The CDR3 totals 14 residues. Germline CDR1 MNHEY, CDR2 SVGEGT. The CDR3 nucleotides read TGTGCCAGCAGCCCTAAACGGGGTTCGCGCGAGCAGTACGTC. Protein: CASSPKRGSREQYV.

The chain employs TRBV27 and TRBJ1-6; D remains unclear. Per the germline V gene, CDR1 is MNHEY and CDR2 is SMNVEV (reference sequence). Trimming removed 5 bases at V and 9 bases at J, with 14 bases between. This CDR3 has 14 amino acids. CDR3 region: CASSGLSFPSPLHF. The CDR3 DNA reads as TGTGCCAGCAGTGGGTTAAGTTTCCCTTCACCCCTCCACTTT.

The CDR3 spells CSVKPGTGKQETQYF. In DNA, the CDR3 is TGCAGCGTCAAGCCCGGGACAGGAAAACAAGAGACCCAGTACTTC. The rearrangement uses TRBV29-1 and TRBJ2-5, with 8 bases matching TRBD1. V shed 6 bases, J shed 2 bases, and the junction held 11 bases outside the gene matches. The CDR3 runs to 15 residues. Germline V gives CDR1 SQVTM, CDR2 ANQGSEA.

V is TRBV20-1 and J is TRBJ2-1; no clear D. Germline CDR1 DFQATT, CDR2 SNEGSKA (reference sequence). The V end was cut by 6 bases, the J end by 8 bases, with 14 bases between. The CDR3 has 12 amino acids. The CDR3 region is CSAQPGRDEQFF. CDR3 nucleotide sequence: TGCAGTGCCCAGCCCGGTCGGGATGAGCAGTTCTTC.

This clonotype was observed at least ten times. The chain carries TRBV7-2 and TRBJ2-7, with unresolved D. V shed 5 bases and J shed 2 bases, with 13 bases lying between them. The length of the CDR3 is 14 residues. The germline V gene encodes CDR1 SGHTA and CDR2 FQGNSA. The CDR3 loop is CASSPGRRPYEQYV. The CDR3 DNA follows: TGTGCCAGCAGCCCAGGAAGGCGACCCTACGAGCAGTACGTC.

This clonotype was observed many times. This chain joins TRBV7-9 and TRBJ1-4, with D unclear. CDR3 length: 17 residues. Germline V gene sequence: CDR1 SEHNR, CDR2 FQNEAQ (reference sequence). V lost 2 bases and J 2 bases, leaving 15 bases between the germline ends. The CDR3 sequence is CASSLIPRGGTNEKLFF. CDR3 DNA: TGTGCCAGCAGCTTAATTCCCCGAGGAGGTACTAATGAAAAACTGTTTTTT.

In regard to this clonotype: Its ends do not fully match the called genes, so a read error is possible. The chain links TRBV2 to TRBJ2-3; 14 nucleotides align to TRBD2. From germline, CDR1 is SNHLY and CDR2 FYNNEI. CDR3 length: 15 residues. This CDR3 reads CASSEAGTSGREANF. The CDR3 nucleotides read TGTGCCAGCAGTGAAGCGGGGACTAGCGGGAGAGAAGCCAATTTT. The variable domain in full, completed from reference TRBV2 and TRBJ2-3, reads EPEVTQTPSHQVTQMGQEVILRCVPISNHLYFYWYRQILGQKVEFLVSFYNNEISEKSEIFDDQFSVERPDGSNFTLKIRSTKLEDSAMYFCASSEAGTSGREANFGPGTRLTVL.